Described below is a single T cell receptor (beta chain) sequence and its context. Its antigen specificity is not known. Base qualities are not provided; no much larger clone lies one nucleotide away. These data originate in a study of persistence of HIV-infected CD4 T cells (dated by TCRdb to about 2020). About the investigation overall: The median time participants had been on suppressive ART was less than ten years. Peripheral blood samples of up to about 200 mL were taken at multiple time points, with the exception of a couple of participants who underwent leukapheresis at a single time point. CMV- and HIV-1 Gag-responding CD4+ T cells were isolated from ART-treated individuals so that antigen-driven clonal expansion of HIV-1-infected cells could be examined. The clonality of all cells in each sorted population was measured by TCRbeta sequencing, and the clonality of infected cells was measured by proviral sequencing. Cross-participant TCR cluster analysis included about 8 participants for CMV and 6 or 7 participants for Gag. Study-wide findings and limitations: Within the same sorted populations, TCR oligoclonality correlated with proviral oligoclonality. Antigen-responding cells were enriched for expanded CDR3beta sequences that were degenerate, which suggests that CD4+ responses to CMV and Gag underwent convergent selection. Significantly lower TCRbeta richness was observed in CMV- and Gag-responding cells than in anti-CD3/anti-CD28-responding cells, and higher oligoclonality was observed in CMV-responding cells than in CD3/CD28-stimulated and Gag-responding cells. Because the TCR analyses were done in bulk, restricting them to just the rare CMV-responding cells that actually carried HIV-1 proviruses was not possible. The study involved few individuals and tested only a limited range of antigens.

The meaning of the sample's treatment or condition label: suppressive antiretroviral therapy. Lysates of CMV-infected fibroblasts at 10 ug/mL were used to stimulate the cells. Sorting of responding CD4+ T cells was based on upregulation of both CD40 ligand and CD69. Participants were HIV-1-infected adults who started suppressive ART during chronic infection. Participants had undetectable plasma HIV-1 RNA below 50 copies/mL for at least 4 years. To be included, participants needed a CD4+ T cell count above 400 cells/uL and a positive CMV serology. Before stimulation, PBMCs were isolated using density centrifugation and depleted of CD8+ T cells. Stimulation of CD8-depleted PBMCs was carried out for about 19 hours with anti-CD28/CD49d costimulation, CD40-blocking antibody and enfuvirtide, to prevent new infections. Cell sorting was done on a Beckman Coulter MoFlo Legacy or XDP sorter, and dead cells were excluded with propidium iodide. The QIAamp DNA Mini Kit was used for genomic DNA extraction from samples above one million cells, and the Quick-DNA Microprep Kit was used otherwise.

The immunoSEQ hsTCRB assay version 4 in survey mode was used to sequence TCRbeta repertoires from genomic DNA. For TCRbeta sequencing, genomic DNA was diluted to 10 ng/uL, and up to 1 ug was used per sample. For the original study's pipeline: ImmunoSeq Analyzer 3.0 was used for analysis of TCRbeta data, and diversity was computed on productive nucleotide rearrangements. The improved Chao index was used to estimate lower-bound TCR diversity, and the Gini coefficient was used to estimate clonality using the Immunarch R package. Different nucleotide rearrangements encoding the same CDR3beta amino acid sequence were treated as distinct clonotypes. Differential abundance analysis found TCRbeta sequences that were significantly enriched in antigen-responding cells compared with anti-CD3/anti-CD28-activated cells. Using predicted peptide-MHC specificity as the basis, GLIPH2 grouped TCRs into clusters, both for each participant individually and for the merged data sets that combined participants. TCRdb mirrors the immuneACCESS table, restricted to in-frame sequences. Some clones are absent from its copies; in checked studies, under half trace to an unresolved V gene, and the reason for the others is unknown. D and trimming were read from the DNA, whereas the V and J calls and clone size are those reported in that table. Across this sample there are under 15,000 clones, with 71% seen only once. Jointly, the top ten make up 17% of the sample.

This TCR came from an adult man with HIV who was CMV-seropositive. Here the sequenced sample was CD4+ T cells sorted from PBMCs after approximately 18-hour stimulation, taken from a patient who received antiretroviral therapy. The cell subset or site label, read with the paper, signifies: CD40L+CD69+ CD4 T cells responding to CMV lysate.

The bases read TGTGCCAGCAGCTCGACTAGCGGGGGTCAATACAATGAGCAGTTCTTC. Translated, it reads CASSSTSGGQYNEQFF. Rearrangement joined TRBV7-3 to TRBJ2-1; TRBD2 matches 12 bases in the middle. At the junction V is shortened by 4 bases and J by 4 bases; bases outside the gene matches: 5. From the cysteine up to the phenylalanine, the CDR3 has a length of 16 residues. Only the CDR3 DNA is retained, 48 bases long and in frame from the first base. The germline V gene gives CDR1 as SGHTA and CDR2 as FQGTGA.